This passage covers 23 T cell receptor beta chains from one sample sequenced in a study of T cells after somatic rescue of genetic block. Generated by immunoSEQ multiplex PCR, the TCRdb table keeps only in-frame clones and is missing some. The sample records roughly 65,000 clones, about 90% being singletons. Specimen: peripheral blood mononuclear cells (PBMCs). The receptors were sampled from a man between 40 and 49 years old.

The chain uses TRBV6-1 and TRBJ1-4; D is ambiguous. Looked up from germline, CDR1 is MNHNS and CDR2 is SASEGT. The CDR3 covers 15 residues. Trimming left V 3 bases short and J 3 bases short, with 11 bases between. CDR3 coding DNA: TGTGCCAGCAGTGATCCCAAACTTCCTAATGAAAAACTGTTTTTT. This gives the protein CASSDPKLPNEKLFF.

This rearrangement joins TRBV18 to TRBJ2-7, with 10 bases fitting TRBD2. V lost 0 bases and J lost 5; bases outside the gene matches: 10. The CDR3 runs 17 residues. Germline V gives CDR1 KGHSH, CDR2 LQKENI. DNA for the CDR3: TGTGCCAGCTCACCACCGGCCCGCACTAGCGGGAATAACGAGCAGTACTTC. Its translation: CASSPPARTSGNNEQYF.

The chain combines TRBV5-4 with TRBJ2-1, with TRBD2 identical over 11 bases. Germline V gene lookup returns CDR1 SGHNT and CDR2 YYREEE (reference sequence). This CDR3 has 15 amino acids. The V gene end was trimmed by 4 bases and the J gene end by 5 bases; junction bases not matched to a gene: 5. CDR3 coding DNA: TGTGCCAGCAGCGATCGGGGACTAGCGGACAATGAGCAGTTCTTC. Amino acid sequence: CASSDRGLADNEQFF.

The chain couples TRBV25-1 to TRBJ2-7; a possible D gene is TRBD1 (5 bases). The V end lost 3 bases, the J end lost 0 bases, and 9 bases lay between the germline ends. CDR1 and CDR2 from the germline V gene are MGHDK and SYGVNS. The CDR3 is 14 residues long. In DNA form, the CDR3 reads TGTGCCAGCAGTGAGGACATCTACTCCTACGAGCAGTACTTC. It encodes CASSEDIYSYEQYF.

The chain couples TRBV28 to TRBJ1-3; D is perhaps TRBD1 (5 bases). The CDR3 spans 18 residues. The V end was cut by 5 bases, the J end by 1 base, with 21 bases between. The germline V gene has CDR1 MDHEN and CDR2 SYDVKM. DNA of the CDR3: TGTGCCAGCAGTCCCCAGCGGGACCCAAAGGGATCTGGAAACACCATATATTTT. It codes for CASSPQRDPKGSGNTIYF.

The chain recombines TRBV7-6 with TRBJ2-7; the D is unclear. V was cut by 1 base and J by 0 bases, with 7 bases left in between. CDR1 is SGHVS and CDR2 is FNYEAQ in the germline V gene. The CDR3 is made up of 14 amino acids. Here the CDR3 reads CASSLVSDSYEQYF. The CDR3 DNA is TGTGCCAGCAGCTTAGTCTCGGACTCCTACGAGCAGTACTTC.

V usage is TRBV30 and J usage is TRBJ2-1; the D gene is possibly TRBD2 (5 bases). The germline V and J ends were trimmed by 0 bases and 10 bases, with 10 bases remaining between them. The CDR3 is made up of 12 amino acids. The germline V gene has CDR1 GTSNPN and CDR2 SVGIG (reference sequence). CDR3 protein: CAWSVLGEEQFF. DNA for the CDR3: TGTGCCTGGAGTGTTCTGGGAGAAGAGCAGTTCTTC.

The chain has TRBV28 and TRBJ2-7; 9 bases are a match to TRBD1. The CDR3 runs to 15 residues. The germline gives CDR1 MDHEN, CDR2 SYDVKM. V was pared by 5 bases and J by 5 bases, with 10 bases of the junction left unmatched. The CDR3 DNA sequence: TGTGCCAGCAGTCAAGCCGGGACAGGGATCCACGAGCAGTACTTC. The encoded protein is CASSQAGTGIHEQYF. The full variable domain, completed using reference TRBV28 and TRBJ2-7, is DVKVTQSSRYLVKRTGEKVFLECVQDMDHENMFWYRQDPGLGLRLIYFSYDVKMKEKGDIPEGYSVSREKKERFSLILESASTNQTSMYLCASSQAGTGIHEQYFGPGTRLTVT.

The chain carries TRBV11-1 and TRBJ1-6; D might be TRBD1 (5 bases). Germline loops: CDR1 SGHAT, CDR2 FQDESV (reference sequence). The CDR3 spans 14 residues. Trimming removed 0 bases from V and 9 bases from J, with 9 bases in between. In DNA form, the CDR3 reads TGTGCCAGCAGCTTAGCTTCCGGGGGTTCACCCCTCCACTTT. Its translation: CASSLASGGSPLHF.

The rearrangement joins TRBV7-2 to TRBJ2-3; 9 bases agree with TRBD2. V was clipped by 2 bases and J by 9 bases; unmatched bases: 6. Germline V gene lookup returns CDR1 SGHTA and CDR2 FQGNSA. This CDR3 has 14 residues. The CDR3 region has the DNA TGTGCCAGCAGCTTAAGCGGGAGGTCCTCCACGCAGTATTTT. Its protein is CASSLSGRSSTQYF.

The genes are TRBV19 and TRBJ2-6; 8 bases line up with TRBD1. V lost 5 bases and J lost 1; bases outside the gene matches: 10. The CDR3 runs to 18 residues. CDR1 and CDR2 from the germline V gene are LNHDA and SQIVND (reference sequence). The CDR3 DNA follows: TGTGCCAGTAGTTACGGACAGGGCTATAAATCTGGGGCCAACGTCCTGACTTTC. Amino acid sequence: CASSYGQGYKSGANVLTF. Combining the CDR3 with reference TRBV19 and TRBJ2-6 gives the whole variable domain DGGITQSPKYLFRKEGQNVTLSCEQNLNHDAMYWYRQDPGQGLRLIYYSQIVNDFQKGDIAEGYSVSREKKESFPLTVTSAQKNPTAFYLCASSYGQGYKSGANVLTFGAGSRLTVL.

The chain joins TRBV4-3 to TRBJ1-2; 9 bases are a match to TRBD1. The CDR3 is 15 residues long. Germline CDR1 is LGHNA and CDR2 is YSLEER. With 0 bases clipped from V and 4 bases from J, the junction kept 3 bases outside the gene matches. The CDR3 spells CASSQDTGGVYGYTF. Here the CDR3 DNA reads TGCGCCAGCAGCCAAGATACAGGGGGCGTCTATGGCTACACCTTC.

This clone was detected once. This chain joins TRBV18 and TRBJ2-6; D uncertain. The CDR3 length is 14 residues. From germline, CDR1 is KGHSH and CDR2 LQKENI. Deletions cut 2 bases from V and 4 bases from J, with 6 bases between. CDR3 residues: CASSPTPGANVLTF. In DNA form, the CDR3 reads TGTGCCAGCTCACCAACCCCCGGGGCCAACGTCCTGACTTTC.

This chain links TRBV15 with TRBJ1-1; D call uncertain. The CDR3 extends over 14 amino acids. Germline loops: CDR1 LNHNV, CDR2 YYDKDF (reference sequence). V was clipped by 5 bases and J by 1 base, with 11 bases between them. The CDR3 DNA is TGTGCCACCAGCCCAGGCGGCAGGAACACTGAAGCTTTCTTT. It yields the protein CATSPGGRNTEAFF.

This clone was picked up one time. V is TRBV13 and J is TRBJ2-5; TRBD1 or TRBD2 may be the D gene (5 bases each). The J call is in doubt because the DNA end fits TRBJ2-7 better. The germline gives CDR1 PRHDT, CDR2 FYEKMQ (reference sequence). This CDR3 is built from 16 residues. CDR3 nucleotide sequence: TGTGCCAGCAGCCCCAACCCGGGACGGATTATCTACGAGCAGTACTTC. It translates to CASSPNPGRIIYEQYF.

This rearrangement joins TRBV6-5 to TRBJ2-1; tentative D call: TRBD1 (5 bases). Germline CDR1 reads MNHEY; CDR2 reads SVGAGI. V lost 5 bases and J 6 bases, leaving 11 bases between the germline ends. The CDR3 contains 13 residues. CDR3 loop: CASSRQMGNEQFF. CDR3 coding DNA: TGTGCCAGCAGTAGACAGATGGGCAATGAGCAGTTCTTC.

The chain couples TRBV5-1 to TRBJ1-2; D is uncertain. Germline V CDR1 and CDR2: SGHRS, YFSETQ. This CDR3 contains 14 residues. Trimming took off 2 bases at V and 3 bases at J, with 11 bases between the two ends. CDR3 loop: CASSFRPQDYGYTF. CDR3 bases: TGCGCCAGCAGCTTTCGCCCTCAGGACTATGGCTACACCTTC.

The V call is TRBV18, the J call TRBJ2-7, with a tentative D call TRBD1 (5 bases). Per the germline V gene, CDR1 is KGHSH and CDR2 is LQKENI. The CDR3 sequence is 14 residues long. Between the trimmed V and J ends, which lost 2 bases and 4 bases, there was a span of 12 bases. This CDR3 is CASSPAGRTYEQYF. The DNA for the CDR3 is TGTGCCAGCTCACCAGCAGGGCGAACGTACGAGCAGTACTTC.

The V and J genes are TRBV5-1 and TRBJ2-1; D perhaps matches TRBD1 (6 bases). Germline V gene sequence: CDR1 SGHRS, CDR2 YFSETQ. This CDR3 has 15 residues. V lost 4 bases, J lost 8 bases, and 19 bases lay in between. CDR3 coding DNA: TGCGCCAGCAGCCCGACAGGAACATTCTTGGATGAGCAGTTCTTC. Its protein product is CASSPTGTFLDEQFF.

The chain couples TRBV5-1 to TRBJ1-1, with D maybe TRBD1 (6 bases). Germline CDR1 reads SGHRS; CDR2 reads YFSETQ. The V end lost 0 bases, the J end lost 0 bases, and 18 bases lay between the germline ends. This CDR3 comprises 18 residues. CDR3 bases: TGCGCCAGCAGCTTGGCTCGCGGGGGCGGCGAGATGAACACTGAAGCTTTCTTT. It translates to CASSLARGGGEMNTEAFF. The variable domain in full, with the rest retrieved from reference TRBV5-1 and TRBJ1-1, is KAGVTQTPRYLIKTRGQQVTLSCSPISGHRSVSWYQQTPGQGLQFLFEYFSETQRNKGNFPGRFSGRQFSNSRSEMNVSTLELGDSALYLCASSLARGGGEMNTEAFFGQGTRLTVV.

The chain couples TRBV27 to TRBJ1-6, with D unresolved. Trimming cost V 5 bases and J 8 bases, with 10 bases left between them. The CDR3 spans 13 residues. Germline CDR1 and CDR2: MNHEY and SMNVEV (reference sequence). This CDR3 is CASSVGSHSPLHF. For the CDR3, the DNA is TGTGCCAGCAGTGTGGGGTCCCATTCACCCCTCCACTTT.

In DNA form, the CDR3 reads TGCGCCAGCAGCAGGAGGACTGGCATGAGTGAAAAACTGTTTTTT. Translated, it gives CASSRRTGMSEKLFF. This chain joins TRBV5-1 and TRBJ1-4; D call uncertain. V was shortened by 4 bases and J by 7 bases, with 17 bases between the two germline ends. The CDR3 spans 15 residues. The germline V gene encodes CDR1 SGHRS and CDR2 YFSETQ.

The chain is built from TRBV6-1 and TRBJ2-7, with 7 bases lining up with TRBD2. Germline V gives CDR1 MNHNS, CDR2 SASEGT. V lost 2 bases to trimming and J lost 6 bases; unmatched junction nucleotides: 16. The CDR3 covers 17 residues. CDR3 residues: CASSEPASGPSGGEQYF. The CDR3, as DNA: TGTGCCAGCAGTGAACCGGCTAGCGGACCCTCTGGGGGCGAGCAGTACTTC.